These 21 T cell receptor beta chains came from one sample sequenced in a study of blood T cell repertoires in COVID-19. Sequencing used immunoSEQ multiplex PCR; TCRdb keeps in-frame clones, though not all of them. In the table there are 240,000 or so clones, approximately 86% of which are singletons. Sequencing was carried out using peripheral blood. Receptors originate from a woman aged 25 to 39 with acute or convalescent COVID-19.

There are a few counts of this clone. V is TRBV5-4 and J is TRBJ2-5, with D possibly being TRBD1 (6 bases). The CDR3 is 14 amino acids. Trimming pared 7 bases from V and 2 bases from J, leaving 15 bases between. Per the germline V gene, CDR1 is SGHNT and CDR2 is YYREEE (reference sequence). The CDR3 region has the DNA TGTGCCAGCCGCACCAGGGGCGGGCAAGAGACCCAGTACTTC. The encoded protein is CASRTRGGQETQYF.

The chain couples TRBV5-4 to TRBJ2-1; 10 nucleotides line up with TRBD2. The CDR3 length is 15 residues. Germline values: CDR1 SGHNT, CDR2 YYREEE (reference sequence). V trimming: 1 base; J trimming: 6 bases; junction bases outside the gene matches: 4. The CDR3 coding sequence is TGTGCCAGCAGCTTGCCTAGCGGGAGTGGCAATGAGCAGTTCTTC. Protein sequence: CASSLPSGSGNEQFF.

V usage is TRBV6-5 and J usage is TRBJ2-5, with D perhaps matching TRBD2 (6 bases). V was trimmed by 2 bases and J by 9 bases, leaving 13 bases between them. Looked up from germline, CDR1 is MNHEY and CDR2 is SVGAGI. This CDR3 is built from 13 residues. The chain's CDR3 is CASSYGRAGSQYF. The CDR3 coding sequence is TGTGCCAGCAGTTACGGGCGGGCGGGGTCCCAGTACTTC.

The V gene is TRBV5-1, the J gene TRBJ2-5; 13 nucleotides align to TRBD2. The CDR3 is made up of 15 amino acids. Germline V CDR1 and CDR2: SGHRS, YFSETQ. Trimming removed 2 bases from V and 4 bases from J; junction bases left unmatched: 2. The CDR3 loop reads CASSFGLAGVETQYF. CDR3 sequence (DNA): TGCGCCAGCAGCTTCGGACTAGCGGGAGTAGAGACCCAGTACTTC.

The chain uses TRBV5-1 and TRBJ2-7; 10 bases map to TRBD2. Trimming removed 4 bases from V and 0 bases from J; junction bases left unmatched: 4. From germline, CDR1 is SGHRS and CDR2 YFSETQ. The CDR3 runs 15 residues. DNA for the CDR3: TGCGCCAGCAGCCCAAGGACTAGCGGCTCCTACGAGCAGTACTTC. This gives the protein CASSPRTSGSYEQYF.

The V call is TRBV6-4, the J call TRBJ1-4; TRBD1 is a possible D gene (6 bases). Trimming shortened V by 3 bases and J by 11 bases, and 13 bases separated the two germline ends. Germline CDR1 MRHNA, CDR2 SNTAGT. This CDR3 is built from 13 residues. The CDR3 DNA reads TGTGCCAGCAGTGAGAGCCCCCAGGGGAAACTGTTTTTT. Encoded protein: CASSESPQGKLFF.

The V gene is TRBV19, the J gene TRBJ1-3, with 8 bases that match TRBD1. Trimming removed 3 bases from V and 1 base from J; junction bases left unmatched: 5. The germline gives CDR1 LNHDA, CDR2 SQIVND (reference sequence). There are 16 residues in the CDR3. Written as DNA, the CDR3 is TGTGCCAGTAGTATTCAGGGGGCGGAATCTGGAAACACCATATATTTT. Translated: CASSIQGAESGNTIYF.

This clone was recorded only once. The chain joins TRBV14 to TRBJ2-7, with TRBD1 as a possible D gene (5 bases). This CDR3 region has 14 residues. Germline values: CDR1 SGHDN, CDR2 FVKESK. Trimming removed 4 bases from V and 6 bases from J, with 16 bases in between. CDR3 DNA sequence: TGTGCCAGCAGCCCCGTGGGGCCCTCCGTCGAGCAGTACTTC. Translating it yields CASSPVGPSVEQYF.

The J gene is TRBJ2-2, the V gene TRBV12-5, with 7 nucleotides matching TRBD1. Unmatched junction bases numbered 3, after V lost 5 bases and J lost 0 bases. Germline-derived CDR1 and CDR2 are LGHNT and FRNRAP. CDR3 length: 15 amino acids. The CDR3 nucleotides are TGTGCTAGTGGTGTGGGACAGTCGAACACCGGGGAGCTGTTTTTT. Encoded protein: CASGVGQSNTGELFF.

The V gene is TRBV29-1, the J gene TRBJ2-5; TRBD2 agrees at 9 bases. The V gene's germline CDR1 is SQVTM and CDR2 ANQGSEA. There are 15 residues in the CDR3. V was clipped by 7 bases and J by 4 bases; unmatched bases: 13. CDR3: CSAASRLAGTETQYF. DNA for the CDR3: TGCAGCGCCGCTAGTAGGCTAGCGGGAACAGAGACCCAGTACTTC. The variable domain in full, with the rest retrieved from reference TRBV29-1 and TRBJ2-5, is SAVISQKPSRDICQRGTSLTIQCQVDSQVTMMFWYRQQPGQSLTLIATANQGSEATYESGFVIDKFPISRPNLTFSTLTVSNMSPEDSSIYLCSAASRLAGTETQYFGPGTRLLVL.

This chain uses TRBV9 with TRBJ1-2; D may be TRBD1 (6 bases). V lost 4 bases to trimming and J lost 3 bases, with 19 bases between them. The V gene's germline CDR1 is SGDLS and CDR2 YYNGEE. This CDR3 comprises 16 residues. CDR3 DNA: TGTGCCAGCAGCCCCGGGTTAAGGACAGCCGACTATGGCTACACCTTC. Protein: CASSPGLRTADYGYTF.

J is TRBJ1-4 and V is TRBV29-1; TRBD1 might be the D (6 bases). Trimming removed 7 bases from V and 7 bases from J, with 19 bases in between. The CDR3 has 14 amino acids. Germline CDR1 reads SQVTM; CDR2 reads ANQGSEA. The CDR3 DNA sequence: TGCAGCGCCGGGGCCCGAACAGGGTTTGAAAAACTGTTTTTT. Protein: CSAGARTGFEKLFF.

The chain links TRBV6-5 to TRBJ2-1, with 11 bases aligning to TRBD2. Losses at the gene ends were 2 bases for V and 5 bases for J; bases not matched to a gene: 5. Looked up from germline, CDR1 is MNHEY and CDR2 is SVGAGI. There are 16 residues in the CDR3. The CDR3 reads CASSYPGLAEHNEQFF. The DNA for the CDR3 is TGTGCCAGCAGTTACCCGGGACTAGCGGAACACAATGAGCAGTTCTTC.

The chain has TRBV30 and TRBJ2-7, with D possibly matching TRBD2 (5 bases). This CDR3 has 15 amino acids. CDR1 is GTSNPN and CDR2 is SVGIG in the germline V gene (reference sequence). Trimming took 2 bases from V and 0 from J, leaving 14 bases between them. The CDR3 loop reads CAWSLDGGPSYEQYF. CDR3 DNA sequence: TGTGCCTGGAGTTTAGACGGCGGGCCCTCCTACGAGCAGTACTTC. The full variable domain, completed using reference TRBV30 and TRBJ2-7, is SQTIHQWPATLVQPVGSPLSLECTVEGTSNPNLYWYRQAAGRGLQLLFYSVGIGQISSEVPQNLSASRPQDRQFILSSKKLLLSDSGFYLCAWSLDGGPSYEQYFGPGTRLTVT.

The rearrangement links TRBV5-6 to TRBJ2-2, with D unresolved. Germline V CDR1 and CDR2: SGHDT, YYEEEE. The CDR3 is 12 residues long. Trimming took 2 bases from V and 9 from J, leaving 8 bases between them. CDR3 nucleotides: TGTGCCAGCAGCTTCGCGGAGCGGGAGCTGTTTTTT. It is translated as CASSFAERELFF. Full variable domain (rest looked up from reference TRBV5-6 and TRBJ2-2): DAGVTQSPTHLIKTRGQQVTLRCSPKSGHDTVSWYQQALGQGPQFIFQYYEEEERQRGNFPDRFSGHQFPNYSSELNVNALLLGDSALYLCASSFAERELFFGEGSRLTVL.

This clone has just one count. Other DNA sequences of this sample code for an identical CDR3. The rearrangement joins TRBV29-1 to TRBJ2-1; 10 bases line up with TRBD2. Germline V CDR1 and CDR2: SQVTM, ANQGSEA. This CDR3 is 14 amino acids long. With V trimmed by 1 base and J by 10 bases, 7 bases remained unmatched. CDR3: CSVEVSSGGGEQFF. CDR3 bases: TGCAGCGTTGAAGTCTCTAGCGGGGGTGGGGAGCAGTTCTTC.

The gene calls are TRBV6-5 and TRBJ2-5; 7 bases match TRBD1. This CDR3 is 15 amino acids long. Germline CDR1 is MNHEY and CDR2 is SVGAGI. V gave up 6 bases and J gave up 4 bases; unmatched junction bases: 11. The CDR3 spells CASRLTRQGGETQYF. In nucleotides, the CDR3 is TGTGCCAGCAGACTCACCAGACAGGGCGGAGAGACCCAGTACTTC.

V is TRBV12-3 or TRBV12-4 and J is TRBJ2-7; D is uncertain. V lost 7 bases and J lost 0, with 10 bases in between. This CDR3 has 13 residues. CDR3 sequence reads: CASTRDTSYEQYF. For the CDR3, the DNA is TGTGCCAGCACCCGAGACACCTCCTACGAGCAGTACTTC.

The rearrangement uses TRBV11-2 and TRBJ1-6; 7 nucleotides line up with TRBD1. Germline V gene data show CDR1 as SGHAT and CDR2 as FQNNGV. The V segment lost 8 bases and the J segment 6 bases; nucleotides outside the gene matches: 10. The CDR3 covers 15 residues. The CDR3 protein is CASSSKGQFNSPLHF. CDR3 bases: TGTGCCAGCTCATCTAAGGGACAGTTTAATTCACCCCTCCACTTT.

This chain connects TRBV5-6 to TRBJ2-1, with 9 bases identical to TRBD2. The length of the CDR3 is 16 residues. Trimming at V came to 1 base and at J to 7 bases, leaving 9 bases not matched to a gene. Germline V gene sequence: CDR1 SGHDT, CDR2 YYEEEE. CDR3 sequence reads: CASSLFFLAGKNEQFF. The CDR3 DNA sequence: TGTGCCAGCAGCTTGTTTTTCCTAGCGGGAAAGAATGAGCAGTTCTTC.

The CDR3 nucleotides read TGCGCCAGCAGCCAAGCGGGAGGGTGGTCGGGTACGCAGTATTTT. It is translated as CASSQAGGWSGTQYF. The rearrangement uses TRBV4-1 and TRBJ2-3; 8 positions match TRBD2. Trimming took 1 base from V and 8 from J; bases not matched to a gene: 8. The CDR3 sequence is 15 residues long. CDR1 is MGHRA, CDR2 YSYEKL, per germline.